This T cell receptor (beta chain) was obtained from a study of blood T cell repertoires in COVID-19. Overall study: From T cells, B-cell-depleted T cells, or PBMCs came the material, which was cDNA or gDNA.

This clone was counted a few times. The same CDR3 is also encoded by other DNA sequences in this sample. TCRdb's table, derived via immunoSEQ multiplex PCR, lists solely in-frame clones and lacks some. Of roughly 300,000 clones listed, 65% to 90% are singletons. The CDR3 is 12 residues long. V lost 4 bases and J lost 4, with 8 bases in between. The V gene's germline CDR1 is KGHSH and CDR2 LQKENI. The origin of this receptor is a human donor in a cohort sampled during active COVID-19. The sequenced sample was peripheral blood. The chain combines TRBV18 with TRBJ2-7, with a tentative D call TRBD1 (6 bases). CDR3: CASSLTGYEQYF. CDR3 nucleotides: TGTGCCAGCTCACTGACAGGTTACGAGCAGTACTTC.